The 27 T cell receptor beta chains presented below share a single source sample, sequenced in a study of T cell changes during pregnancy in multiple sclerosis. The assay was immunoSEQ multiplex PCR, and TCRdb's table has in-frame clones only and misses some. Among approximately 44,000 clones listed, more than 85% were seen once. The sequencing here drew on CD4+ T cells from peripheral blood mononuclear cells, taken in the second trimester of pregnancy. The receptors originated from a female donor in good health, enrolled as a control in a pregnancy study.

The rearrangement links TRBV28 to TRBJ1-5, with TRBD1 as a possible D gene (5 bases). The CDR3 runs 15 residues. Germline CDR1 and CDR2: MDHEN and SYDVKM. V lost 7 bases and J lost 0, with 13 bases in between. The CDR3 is CASTAGGASNQPQHF. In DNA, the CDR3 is TGTGCCAGCACCGCGGGCGGGGCTAGCAATCAGCCCCAGCATTTT.

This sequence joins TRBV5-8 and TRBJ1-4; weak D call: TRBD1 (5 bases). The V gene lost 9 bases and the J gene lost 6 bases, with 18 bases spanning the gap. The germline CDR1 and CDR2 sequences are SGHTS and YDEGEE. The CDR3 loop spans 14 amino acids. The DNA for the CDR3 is TGTGCCACGCCACCGGGGGAGGCTTATGAAAAACTGTTTTTT. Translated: CATPPGEAYEKLFF.

Here the CDR3 reads CASSYRDRGAYEQYF. DNA for the CDR3: TGTGCCAGCAGTTACAGGGACAGGGGCGCCTACGAGCAGTACTTC. The genes are TRBV6-5 and TRBJ2-7; TRBD1 agrees at 10 bases. The germline V gene encodes CDR1 MNHEY and CDR2 SVGAGI. The CDR3 covers 15 residues. Losses at the gene ends were 2 bases for V and 2 bases for J; bases not matched to a gene: 3.

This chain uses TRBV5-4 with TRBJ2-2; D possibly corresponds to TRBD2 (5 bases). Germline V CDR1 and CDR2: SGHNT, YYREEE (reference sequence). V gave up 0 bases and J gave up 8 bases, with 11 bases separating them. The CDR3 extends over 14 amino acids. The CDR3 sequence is CASSLVDVAGELFF. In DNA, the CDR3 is TGTGCCAGCAGCTTGGTCGACGTAGCGGGGGAGCTGTTTTTT.

CDR3 in amino acids: CASRMVEANSPLHF. CDR3 sequence (DNA): TGCGCCAGCAGGATGGTTGAGGCGAATTCACCCCTCCACTTT. The gene calls are TRBV10-2 and TRBJ1-6; unclear D gene. CDR3 length equals 14 residues. Trimming removed 6 bases at V and 7 bases at J, with 13 bases between. Germline loops: CDR1 WSHSY, CDR2 SAAADI.

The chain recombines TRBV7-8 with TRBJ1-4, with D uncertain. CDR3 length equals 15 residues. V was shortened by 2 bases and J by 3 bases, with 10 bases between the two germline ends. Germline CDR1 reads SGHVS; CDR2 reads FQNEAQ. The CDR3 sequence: CASSLLGRPNEKLFF. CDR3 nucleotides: TGTGCCAGCAGCTTACTGGGCAGGCCTAATGAAAAACTGTTTTTT. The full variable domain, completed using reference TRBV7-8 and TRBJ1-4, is GAGVSQSPRYKVAKRGQDVALRCDPISGHVSLFWYQQALGQGPEFLTYFQNEAQLDKSGLPSDRFFAERPEGSVSTLKIQRTQQEDSAVYLCASSLLGRPNEKLFFGSGTQLSVL.

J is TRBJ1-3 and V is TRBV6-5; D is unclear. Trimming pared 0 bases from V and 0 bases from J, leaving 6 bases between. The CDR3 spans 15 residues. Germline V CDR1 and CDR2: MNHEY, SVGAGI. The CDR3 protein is CASSYSVSSGNTIYF. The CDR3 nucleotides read TGTGCCAGCAGTTACTCCGTTAGCTCTGGAAACACCATATATTTT.

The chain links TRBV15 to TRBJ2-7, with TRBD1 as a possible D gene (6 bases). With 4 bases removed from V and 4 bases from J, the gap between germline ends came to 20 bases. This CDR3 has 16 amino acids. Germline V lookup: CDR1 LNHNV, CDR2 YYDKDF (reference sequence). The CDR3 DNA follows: TGTGCCACCAGCAATACTCATCAGGGGAACGGGTACGAGCAGTACTTC. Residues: CATSNTHQGNGYEQYF.

CDR3 bases: TGTGCCAGCTCAACCAGTCCAGGGATGAGCTATGGCTACACCTTC. Translating gives CASSTSPGMSYGYTF. This sequence joins TRBV18 and TRBJ1-2, with TRBD1 as a possible D gene (5 bases). Germline CDR1 KGHSH, CDR2 LQKENI. Deletions cut 5 bases from V and 4 bases from J, with 17 bases between. The length of the CDR3 is 15 residues.

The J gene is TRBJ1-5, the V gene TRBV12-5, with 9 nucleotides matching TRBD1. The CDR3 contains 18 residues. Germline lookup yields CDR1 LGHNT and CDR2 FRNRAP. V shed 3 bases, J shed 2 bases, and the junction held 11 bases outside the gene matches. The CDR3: CASGFPGTGRGGNQPQHF. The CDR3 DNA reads TGTGCTAGTGGTTTCCCCGGGACAGGGCGAGGGGGCAATCAGCCCCAGCATTTT.

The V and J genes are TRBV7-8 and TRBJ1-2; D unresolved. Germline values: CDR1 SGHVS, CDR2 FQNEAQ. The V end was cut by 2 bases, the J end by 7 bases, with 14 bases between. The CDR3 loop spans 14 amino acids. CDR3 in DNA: TGTGCCAGCAGCTTATTCCGGGAGGCCCGTGGCTACACCTTC. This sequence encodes CASSLFREARGYTF. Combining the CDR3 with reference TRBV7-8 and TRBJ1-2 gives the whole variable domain GAGVSQSPRYKVAKRGQDVALRCDPISGHVSLFWYQQALGQGPEFLTYFQNEAQLDKSGLPSDRFFAERPEGSVSTLKIQRTQQEDSAVYLCASSLFREARGYTFGSGTRLTVV.

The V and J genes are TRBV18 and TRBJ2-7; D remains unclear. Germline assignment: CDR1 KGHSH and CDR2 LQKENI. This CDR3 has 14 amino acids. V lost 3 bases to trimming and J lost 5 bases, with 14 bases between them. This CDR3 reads CASSPEWSTNEQYF. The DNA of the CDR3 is TGTGCCAGCTCACCGGAATGGTCGACAAACGAGCAGTACTTC. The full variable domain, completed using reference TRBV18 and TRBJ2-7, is NAGVMQNPRHLVRRRGQEARLRCSPMKGHSHVYWYRQLPEEGLKFMVYLQKENIIDESGMPKERFSAEFPKEGPSILRIQQVVRGDSAAYFCASSPEWSTNEQYFGPGTRLTVT.

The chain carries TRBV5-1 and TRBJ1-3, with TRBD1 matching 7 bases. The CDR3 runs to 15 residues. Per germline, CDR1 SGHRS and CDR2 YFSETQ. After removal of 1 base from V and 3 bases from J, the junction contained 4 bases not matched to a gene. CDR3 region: CASSLSGGVGNTIYF. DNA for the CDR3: TGCGCCAGCAGCTTGTCAGGGGGTGTTGGAAACACCATATATTTT. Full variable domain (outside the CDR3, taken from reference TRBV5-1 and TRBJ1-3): KAGVTQTPRYLIKTRGQQVTLSCSPISGHRSVSWYQQTPGQGLQFLFEYFSETQRNKGNFPGRFSGRQFSNSRSEMNVSTLELGDSALYLCASSLSGGVGNTIYFGEGSWLTVV.

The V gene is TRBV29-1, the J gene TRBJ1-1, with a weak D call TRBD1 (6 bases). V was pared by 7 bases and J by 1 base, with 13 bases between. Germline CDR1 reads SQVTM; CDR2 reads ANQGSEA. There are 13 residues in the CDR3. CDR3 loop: CSGEDRGNTEAFF. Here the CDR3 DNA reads TGCAGCGGTGAGGACAGAGGGAACACTGAAGCTTTCTTT.

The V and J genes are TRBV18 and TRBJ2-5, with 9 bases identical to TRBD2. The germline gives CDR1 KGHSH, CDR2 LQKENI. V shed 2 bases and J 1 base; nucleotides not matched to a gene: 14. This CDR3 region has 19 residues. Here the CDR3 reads CASSPVRAGGGKVQETQYF. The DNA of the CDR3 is TGTGCCAGCTCACCAGTTCGGGCGGGAGGGGGAAAGGTCCAAGAGACCCAGTACTTC.

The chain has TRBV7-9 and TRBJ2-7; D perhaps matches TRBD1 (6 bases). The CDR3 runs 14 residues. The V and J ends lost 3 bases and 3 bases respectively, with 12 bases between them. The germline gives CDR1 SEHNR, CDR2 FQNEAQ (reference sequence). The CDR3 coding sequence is TGTGCCAGCAGCTTTAAAGGGGACAACTACGAGCAGTACTTC. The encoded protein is CASSFKGDNYEQYF.

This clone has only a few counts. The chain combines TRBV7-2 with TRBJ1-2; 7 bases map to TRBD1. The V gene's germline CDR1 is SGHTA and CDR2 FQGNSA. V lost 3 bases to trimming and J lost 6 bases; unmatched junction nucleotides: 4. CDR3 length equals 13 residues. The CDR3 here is CASSFHGTDGYTF. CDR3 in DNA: TGTGCCAGCAGCTTCCACGGGACAGATGGCTACACCTTC.

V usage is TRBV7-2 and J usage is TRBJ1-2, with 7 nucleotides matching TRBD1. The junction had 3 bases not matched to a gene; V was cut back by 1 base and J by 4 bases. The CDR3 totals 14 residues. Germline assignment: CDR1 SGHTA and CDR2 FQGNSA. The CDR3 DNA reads TGTGCCAGCAGCTTAGGACAGGGAATCTATGGCTACACCTTC. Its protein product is CASSLGQGIYGYTF.

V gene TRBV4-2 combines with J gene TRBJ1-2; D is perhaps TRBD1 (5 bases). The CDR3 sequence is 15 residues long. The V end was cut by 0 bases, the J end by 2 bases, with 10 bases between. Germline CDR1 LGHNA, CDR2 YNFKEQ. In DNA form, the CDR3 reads TGTGCCAGCAGCCAAGATCGGGGGGGGAACTATGGCTACACCTTC. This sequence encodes CASSQDRGGNYGYTF.

The CDR3 is CASSLLLAGVGPYEQYF. CDR3 nucleotide sequence: TGTGCCAGCAGTTTATTACTAGCGGGAGTGGGTCCCTACGAGCAGTACTTC. The chain combines TRBV27 with TRBJ2-7; TRBD2 agrees at 11 bases. The junction had 7 bases not matched to a gene; V was cut back by 1 base and J by 2 bases. CDR1 and CDR2 from the germline V gene are MNHEY and SMNVEV (reference sequence). The CDR3 extends over 17 amino acids.

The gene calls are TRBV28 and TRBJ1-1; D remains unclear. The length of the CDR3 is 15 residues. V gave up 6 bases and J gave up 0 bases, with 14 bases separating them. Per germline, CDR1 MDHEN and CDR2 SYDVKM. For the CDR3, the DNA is TGTGCCAGCAGCCTCCGCTCTATTATGAACACTGAAGCTTTCTTT. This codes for CASSLRSIMNTEAFF.

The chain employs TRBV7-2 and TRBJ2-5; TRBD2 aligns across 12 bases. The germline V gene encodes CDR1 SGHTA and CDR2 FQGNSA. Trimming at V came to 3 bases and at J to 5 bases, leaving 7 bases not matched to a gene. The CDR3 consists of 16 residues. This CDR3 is CASSFSSGRAGETQYF. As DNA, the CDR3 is TGTGCCAGCAGCTTTTCTAGCGGGAGGGCCGGTGAGACCCAGTACTTC.

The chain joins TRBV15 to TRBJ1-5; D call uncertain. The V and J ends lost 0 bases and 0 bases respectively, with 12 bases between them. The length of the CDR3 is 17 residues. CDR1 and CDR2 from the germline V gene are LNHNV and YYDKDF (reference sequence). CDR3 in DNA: TGTGCCACCAGCAGAGATTCGTCCGGGTATAGCAATCAGCCCCAGCATTTT. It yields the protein CATSRDSSGYSNQPQHF.

The CDR3 sequence is CASSPPYGGLQETQYF. Here the CDR3 DNA reads TGTGCCAGCTCACCCCCGTACGGGGGGCTCCAAGAGACCCAGTACTTC. The V call is TRBV18, the J call TRBJ2-5, with D possibly matching TRBD2 (7 bases). The CDR3 is 16 amino acids. The germline V and J ends were trimmed by 3 bases and 1 base, with 15 bases remaining between them. Germline-derived CDR1 and CDR2 are KGHSH and LQKENI.

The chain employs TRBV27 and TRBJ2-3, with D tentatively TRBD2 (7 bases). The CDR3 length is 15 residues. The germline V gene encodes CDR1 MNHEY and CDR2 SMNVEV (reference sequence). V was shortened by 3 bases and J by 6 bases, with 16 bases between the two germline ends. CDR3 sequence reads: CASSLGAGERDTQYF. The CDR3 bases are TGTGCCAGCAGTTTGGGGGCGGGGGAGCGGGATACGCAGTATTTT.

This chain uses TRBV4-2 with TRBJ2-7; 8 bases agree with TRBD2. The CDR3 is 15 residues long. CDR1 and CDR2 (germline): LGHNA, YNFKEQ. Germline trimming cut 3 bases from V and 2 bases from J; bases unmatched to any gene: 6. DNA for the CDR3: TGTGCCAGCAGCCAGGTTAGCGGGGTTGCCTACGAGCAGTACTTC. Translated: CASSQVSGVAYEQYF.

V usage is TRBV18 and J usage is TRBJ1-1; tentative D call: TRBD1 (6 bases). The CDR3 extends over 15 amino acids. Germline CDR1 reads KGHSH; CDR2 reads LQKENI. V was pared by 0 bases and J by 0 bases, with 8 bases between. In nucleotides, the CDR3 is TGTGCCAGCTCACCACCCCAGGGGCTGAACACTGAAGCTTTCTTT. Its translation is CASSPPQGLNTEAFF.